This is a list of T cell receptor beta chains from one sample in a study of human T cells and chemical hapten exposure. TCRdb reprocessed the RACE reads with MiXCR, giving one entry per CDR3 protein. The profile shows 40,000 or so distinct CDR3 sequences, around a tenth of them singletons. This material consisted of whole blood, taken in connection with sensitization to the hapten diphenylcyclopropenone (DPC). These receptors originate from a woman between 25 and 40 years old with alopecia areata. Some clones in this sample may be carry-over from other donors' samples. Each CDR3 is given with its conserved first and last residue. Each record gives: V gene, clone size, D gene, J gene, CDR3 protein, CDR3 DNA. A D gene is named only where the DNA matches it firmly. Clone size is stated in some rows and not others, as once, few, many or a class when expanded.

>TRBV24-1|many|NA|TRBJ2-1
CATSDLGGYEQFF
TGTGCCACCAGTGACCTGGGGGGATATGAGCAGTTCTTC
>TRBV3-1|NA|NA|TRBJ2-1
CASSRRAGASNEQFF
TGTGCCAGCAGCCGCCGGGCGGGGGCATCCAATGAGCAGTTCTTC
>TRBV28|many|NA|TRBJ2-1
CASSISGREQFF
TGTGCCAGCAGCATATCAGGCAGGGAGCAGTTCTTC
>TRBV19|NA|NA|TRBJ2-2
CASSRGNTRELFF
TGTGCCAGTAGTAGGGGGAACACCAGGGAGCTGTTTTTT
>TRBV6-2/TRBV6-3|few|TRBD1|TRBJ2-3
CASSIGGQGTDTQYF
TGTGCCAGCAGCATAGGGGGACAGGGAACAGATACGCAGTATTTT
>TRBV7-9|NA|NA|TRBJ1-5
CASSSGFVSQPQHF
TGTGCCAGCAGCTCGGGGTTCGTCAGTCAGCCCCAGCATTTT
>TRBV2|NA|NA|TRBJ2-2
CASSEAWAGELFF
TGTGCCAGCAGTGAAGCATGGGCCGGGGAGCTGTTTTTT
>TRBV4-1|few|NA|TRBJ1-2
CASSQVSNYGYTF
TGCGCCAGCAGCCAGGTCTCCAACTATGGCTACACCTTC
>TRBV4-3|NA|TRBD1|TRBJ2-5
CASSEGTGPGETQYF
TGCGCCAGTTCAGAGGGGACAGGGCCGGGAGAGACCCAGTACTTC
>TRBV7-2|few|NA|TRBJ1-5
CASSLGGQTNQPQHF
TGTGCCAGCAGCTTAGGGGGGCAGACTAATCAGCCCCAGCATTTT
>TRBV7-8|NA|NA|TRBJ1-5
CASSLFSWGPNQPQHF
TGTGCCAGCAGCTTATTTAGTTGGGGGCCCAATCAGCCCCAGCATTTT
>TRBV5-4|NA|NA|TRBJ2-3
CASSSGQYTQYF
TGTGCCAGCAGCTCCGGGCAGTATACGCAGTATTTT
>TRBV6-6|many|NA|TRBJ1-2
CASSHQTYYGYTF
TGTGCCAGCAGCCACCAGACTTACTATGGCTACACCTTC